This TCR beta chain was observed in a study of shared clonotypes between healthy human individuals. Study-wide results and caveats: In this cohort, only blood was sampled, and tissue repertoires likely differ.

This clone was seen once. Antigen specificity is unknown. CDR3 length: 16 amino acids. Germline CDR1 and CDR2: SGHTA and FQGNSA. Deletions cut 5 bases from V and 1 base from J, with 15 bases between. Generated by immunoSEQ multiplex PCR, the TCRdb table keeps only in-frame clones and is missing some. The data contain 490,000 or so clones, about 80% of them seen just once; the ten biggest clones take up around 12%. The TCR originated in a woman aged 40-49 years in good health. Some clones in this sample may be carry-over from other donors' samples. Sequencing input: PBMCs. The chain joins TRBV7-2 to TRBJ1-5, with D unresolved. The CDR3 DNA reads TGTGCCAGCAGCCCCTCCCCCGGAATAAGCAATCAGCCCCAGCATTTT. Translation: CASSPSPGISNQPQHF.